This T cell receptor beta chain was captured in a study of blood T cell repertoires in COVID-19. Germline CDR1 is MNHEY and CDR2 is SVGAGI. Trimming removed 4 bases at V and 4 bases at J, with 10 bases between. The CDR3 contains 13 residues. Per the original data handling: Amplification with reference gene primers provided the estimates of nucleated cell counts. The method was immunoSEQ multiplex PCR; TCRdb's version includes in-frame clones alone and lacks a portion of them. V and J calls and clone size are given by that table; D and trimming were obtained from the DNA. The sample consists of just over 650,000 clones, 90% of them appearing once.

Material for sequencing was peripheral blood. This receptor was identified in a woman between 18 and 29 years old with acute or convalescent COVID-19. The J gene is TRBJ1-1, the V gene TRBV6-5, with TRBD1 as a possible D gene (6 bases). The CDR3 is CASSWGLGTEAFF. CDR3 sequence (DNA): TGTGCCAGCAGTTGGGGGCTCGGCACTGAAGCTTTCTTT.